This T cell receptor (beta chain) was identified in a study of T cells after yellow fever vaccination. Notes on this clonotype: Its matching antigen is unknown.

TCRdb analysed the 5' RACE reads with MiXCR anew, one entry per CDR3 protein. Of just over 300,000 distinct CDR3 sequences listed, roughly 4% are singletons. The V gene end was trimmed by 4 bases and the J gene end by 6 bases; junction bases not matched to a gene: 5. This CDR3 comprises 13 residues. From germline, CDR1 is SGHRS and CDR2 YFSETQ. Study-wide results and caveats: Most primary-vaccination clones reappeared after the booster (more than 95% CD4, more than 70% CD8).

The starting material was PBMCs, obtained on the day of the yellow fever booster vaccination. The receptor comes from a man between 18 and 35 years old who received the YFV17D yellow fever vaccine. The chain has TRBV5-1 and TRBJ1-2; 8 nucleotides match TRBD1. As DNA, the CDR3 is TGCGCCAGCAGCCCGGACAGGGACGATGGCTACACCTTC. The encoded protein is CASSPDRDDGYTF. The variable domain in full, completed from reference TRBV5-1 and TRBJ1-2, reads KAGVTQTPRYLIKTRGQQVTLSCSPISGHRSVSWYQQTPGQGLQFLFEYFSETQRNKGNFPGRFSGRQFSNSRSEMNVSTLELGDSALYLCASSPDRDDGYTFGSGTRLTVV.